This TCR beta chain was documented in a study of cytomegalovirus exposure and HLA in healthy donors. Points on this clone: The antigen remains undetermined.

Use of 60 Vbeta and 13 Jbeta primers characterized the PCR. Produced via immunoSEQ multiplex PCR; TCRdb's table is partial and in-frame only. Of about 160,000 clones listed, approximately 81% are singletons. Germline V gene data show CDR1 as MDHEN and CDR2 as SYDVKM. The CDR3 covers 15 residues. The V gene lost 11 bases and the J gene lost 0 bases, with 17 bases spanning the gap. General study points: The study assumed roughly uniform donor sequencing depth for presence/absence analyses. TCR beta V- and J-gene trimming was later associated with a missense DCLRE1C variant.

Sequencing input: PBMCs. The TCR was taken from a woman younger than 45 in good health and CMV-seropositive. V usage is TRBV28 and J usage is TRBJ1-3, with unresolved D. CDR3 in amino acids: CAVYYREDSGNTIYF. CDR3 bases: TGTGCCGTCTATTATCGTGAGGACTCTGGAAACACCATATATTTT.